This TCR beta chain was observed in a study of patients and donors after allogeneic stem cell transplantation. TCRdb redid the calling of the RT-PCR reads with MiXCR, one entry per CDR3 protein. Of 800,000 to 1,000,000 distinct CDR3 sequences in the sample, 18% were seen once. Looked up from germline, CDR1 is SQVTM and CDR2 is ANQGSEA. The CDR3 has 15 residues. Germline trimming cut 0 bases from V and 7 bases from J; bases unmatched to any gene: 5. Sequenced material: blood, either unsorted or a sorted T cell fraction (not recorded which). The origin of this receptor is a human donor who was either an allogeneic HSCT recipient or a stem cell or donor lymphocyte infusion donor (not recorded which). It is not recorded whose cells these are; they may come from a transplant donor. The gene calls are TRBV29-1 and TRBJ1-5; 11 nucleotides align to TRBD1. CDR3 sequence reads: CSVEEGTGGGQPQHF. Here the CDR3 DNA reads TGCAGCGTTGAAGAAGGGACAGGGGGTGGGCAGCCCCAGCATTTT.